These T cell receptor beta chains were read from a single sample in a study of T cell clones after liver transplantation. Libraries were prepared by immunoSEQ multiplex PCR; TCRdb keeps only in-frame clonotypes and omits some of them. The sample includes tens of thousands of clones, 70% to 90% of them seen just once. The sequences come from CD8+ T cells from blood, collected 12 months after liver transplant. These receptors originate from a human patient who received a liver transplant. Among the T cells, some may be from the graft donor. CDR3s include the opening cysteine and the closing phenylalanine or tryptophan.

V gene	CDR3 protein
TRBV28	CASSPHNSPYEQYF
TRBV27	CASSPTSGSGSYNEQFF
TRBV7-9	CASSRSDYREKQPQHF
TRBV19	CASWDSLGTEAFF
TRBV6-1	CASSEAPGTYEQYF
TRBV19	CASSIGGAYEQYF
TRBV28	CASSFPRGQGLSYEQYF
TRBV7-9	CASSFLPRDTHGYTF
TRBV30	CAWSTHRERETQYF
TRBV19	CASSIVGLREAFF
TRBV28	CASSLLEGYTEAFF